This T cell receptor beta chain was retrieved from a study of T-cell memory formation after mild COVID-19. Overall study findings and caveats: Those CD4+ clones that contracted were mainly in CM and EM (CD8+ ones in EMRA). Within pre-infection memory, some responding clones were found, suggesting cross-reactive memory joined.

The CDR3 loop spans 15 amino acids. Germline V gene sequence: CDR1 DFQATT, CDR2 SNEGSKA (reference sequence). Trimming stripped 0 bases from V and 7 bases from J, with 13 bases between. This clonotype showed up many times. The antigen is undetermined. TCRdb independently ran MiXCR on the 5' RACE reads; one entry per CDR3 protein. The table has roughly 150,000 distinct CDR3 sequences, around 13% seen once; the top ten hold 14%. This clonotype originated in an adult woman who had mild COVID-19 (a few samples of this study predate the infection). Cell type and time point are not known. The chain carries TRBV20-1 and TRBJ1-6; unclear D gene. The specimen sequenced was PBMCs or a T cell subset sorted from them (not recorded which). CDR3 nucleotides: TGCAGTGCTAGAGATGGTGGGGAAGGCAATTCACCCCTCCACTTT. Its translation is CSARDGGEGNSPLHF.